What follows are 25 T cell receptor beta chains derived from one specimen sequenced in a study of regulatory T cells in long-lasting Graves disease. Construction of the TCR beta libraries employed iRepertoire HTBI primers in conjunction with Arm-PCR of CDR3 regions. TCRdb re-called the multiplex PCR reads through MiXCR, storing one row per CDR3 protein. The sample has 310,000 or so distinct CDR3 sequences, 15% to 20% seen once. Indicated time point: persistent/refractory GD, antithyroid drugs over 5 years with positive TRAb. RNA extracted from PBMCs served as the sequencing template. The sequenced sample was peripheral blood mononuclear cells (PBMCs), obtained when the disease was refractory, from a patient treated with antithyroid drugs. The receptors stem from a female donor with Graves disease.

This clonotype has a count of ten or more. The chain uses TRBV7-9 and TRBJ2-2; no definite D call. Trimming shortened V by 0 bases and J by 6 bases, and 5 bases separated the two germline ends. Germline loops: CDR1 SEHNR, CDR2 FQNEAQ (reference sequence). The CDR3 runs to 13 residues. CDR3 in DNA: TGTGCCAGCAGCTTAGCTACCCCCGGGGAGCTGTTTTTT. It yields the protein CASSLATPGELFF.

CDR3 residues: CASRGTSGYTGELFF. CDR3 nucleotides: TGTGCCAGCAGAGGGACTAGCGGGTATACCGGGGAGCTGTTTTTT. The chain employs TRBV2 and TRBJ2-2, with TRBD2 matching over 12 bases. Germline lookup yields CDR1 SNHLY and CDR2 FYNNEI. Trimming took 6 bases from V and 5 from J; bases not matched to a gene: 4. There are 15 residues in the CDR3.

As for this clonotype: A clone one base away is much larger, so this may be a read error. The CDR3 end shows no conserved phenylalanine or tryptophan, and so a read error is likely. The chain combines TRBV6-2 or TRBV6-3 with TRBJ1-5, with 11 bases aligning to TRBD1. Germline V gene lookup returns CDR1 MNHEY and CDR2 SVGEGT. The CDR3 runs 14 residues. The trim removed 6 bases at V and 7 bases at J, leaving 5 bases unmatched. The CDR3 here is CASRPGTGGQPQHL. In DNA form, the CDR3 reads TGTGCCAGCAGGCCCGGGACAGGGGGACAGCCCCAGCATCTT.

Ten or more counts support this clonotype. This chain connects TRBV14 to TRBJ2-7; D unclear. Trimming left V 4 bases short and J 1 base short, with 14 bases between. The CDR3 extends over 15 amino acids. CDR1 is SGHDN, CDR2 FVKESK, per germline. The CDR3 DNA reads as TGTGCCAGCAGCCCACGGACGGATTCTTCCTACGAGCAGTACTTC. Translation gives CASSPRTDSSYEQYF.

The CDR3 is CSARKETGLFSNQPQHF. CDR3 nucleotide sequence: TGCAGTGCTAGAAAGGAGACAGGGCTTTTCAGCAATCAGCCCCAGCATTTT. J is TRBJ1-5 and V is TRBV20-1; 7 nucleotides line up with TRBD1. Losses at the gene ends were 2 bases for V and 1 base for J; bases not matched to a gene: 11. In germline, CDR1 is DFQATT, CDR2 SNEGSKA (reference sequence). The CDR3 runs 17 residues.

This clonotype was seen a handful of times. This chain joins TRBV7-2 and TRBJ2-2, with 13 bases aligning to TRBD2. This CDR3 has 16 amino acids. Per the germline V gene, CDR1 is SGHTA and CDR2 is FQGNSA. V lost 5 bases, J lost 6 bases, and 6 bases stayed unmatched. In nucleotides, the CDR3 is TGTGCCAGCAGCGCGAGACTAGCGGGGGGCCCCGGGGAGCTGTTTTTT. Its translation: CASSARLAGGPGELFF.

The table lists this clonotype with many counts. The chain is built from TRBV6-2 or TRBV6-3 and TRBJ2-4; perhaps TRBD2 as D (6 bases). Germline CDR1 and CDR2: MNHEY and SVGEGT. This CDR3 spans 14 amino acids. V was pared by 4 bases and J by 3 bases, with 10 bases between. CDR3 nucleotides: TGTGCCAGCAGTTGGGACTGGAACAAAAACATTCAGTACTTC. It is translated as CASSWDWNKNIQYF.

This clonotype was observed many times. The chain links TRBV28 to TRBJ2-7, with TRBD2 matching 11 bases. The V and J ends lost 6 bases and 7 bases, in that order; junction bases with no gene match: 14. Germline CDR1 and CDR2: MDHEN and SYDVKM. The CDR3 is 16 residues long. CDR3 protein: CASRGTSGSGSIEQYF. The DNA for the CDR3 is TGTGCCAGCAGGGGCACTAGCGGGAGTGGGTCGATAGAGCAGTACTTC. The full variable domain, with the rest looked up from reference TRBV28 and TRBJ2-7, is DVKVTQSSRYLVKRTGEKVFLECVQDMDHENMFWYRQDPGLGLRLIYFSYDVKMKEKGDIPEGYSVSREKKERFSLILESASTNQTSMYLCASRGTSGSGSIEQYFGPGTRLTVT.

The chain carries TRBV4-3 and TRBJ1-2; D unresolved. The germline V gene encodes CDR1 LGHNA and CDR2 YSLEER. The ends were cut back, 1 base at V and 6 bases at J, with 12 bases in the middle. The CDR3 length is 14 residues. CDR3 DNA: TGCGCCAGCAGCCAAGTGAACGAACCCAATGGCTACACCTTC. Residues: CASSQVNEPNGYTF.

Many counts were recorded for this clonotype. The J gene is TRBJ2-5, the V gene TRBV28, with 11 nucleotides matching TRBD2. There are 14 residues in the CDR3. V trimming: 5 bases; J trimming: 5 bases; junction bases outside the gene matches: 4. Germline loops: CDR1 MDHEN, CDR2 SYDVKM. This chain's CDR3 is CASSRLAGTETQYF. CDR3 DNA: TGTGCCAGCAGTCGACTAGCGGGAACGGAGACCCAGTACTTC.

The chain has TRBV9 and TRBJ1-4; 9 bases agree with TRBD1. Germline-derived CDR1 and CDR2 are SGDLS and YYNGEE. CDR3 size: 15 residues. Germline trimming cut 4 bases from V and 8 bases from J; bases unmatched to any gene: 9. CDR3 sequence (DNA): TGTGCCAGCAGCATATCCGGGACAGGGCAGGAAAAACTGTTTTTT. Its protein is CASSISGTGQEKLFF.

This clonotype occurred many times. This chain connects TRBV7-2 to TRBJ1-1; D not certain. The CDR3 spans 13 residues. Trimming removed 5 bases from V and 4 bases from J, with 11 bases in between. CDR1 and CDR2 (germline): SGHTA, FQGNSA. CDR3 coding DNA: TGTGCCAGCAGCGTTGGAGAGACCACTGAAGCTTTCTTT. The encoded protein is CASSVGETTEAFF.

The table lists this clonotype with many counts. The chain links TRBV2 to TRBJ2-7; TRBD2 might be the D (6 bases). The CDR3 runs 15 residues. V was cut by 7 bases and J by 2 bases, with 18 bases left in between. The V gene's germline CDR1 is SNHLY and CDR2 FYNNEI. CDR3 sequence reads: CASKFDGGATYEQYF. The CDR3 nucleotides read TGTGCCAGCAAGTTCGACGGCGGGGCGACCTACGAGCAGTACTTC.

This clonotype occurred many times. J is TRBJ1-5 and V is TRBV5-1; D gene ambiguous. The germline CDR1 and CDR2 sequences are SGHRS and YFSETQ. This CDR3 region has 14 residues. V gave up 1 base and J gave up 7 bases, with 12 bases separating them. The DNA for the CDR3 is TGCGCCAGCAGCTTGTCCACGGGAAGCCAGCCCCAGCATTTT. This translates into CASSLSTGSQPQHF.

CDR3 amino acids: CATGDGVIYTEAFF. DNA of the CDR3: TGTGCCACCGGCGATGGGGTCATCTACACTGAAGCTTTCTTT. V gene TRBV15 combines with J gene TRBJ1-1, with D unclear. CDR1 is LNHNV and CDR2 is YYDKDF in the germline V gene (reference sequence). CDR3 length: 14 amino acids. With 8 bases removed from V and 3 bases from J, the gap between germline ends came to 16 bases.

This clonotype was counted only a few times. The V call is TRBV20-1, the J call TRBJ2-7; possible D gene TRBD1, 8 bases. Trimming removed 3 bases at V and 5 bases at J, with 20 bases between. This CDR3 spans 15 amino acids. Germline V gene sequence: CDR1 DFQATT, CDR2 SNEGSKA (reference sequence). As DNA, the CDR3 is TGCAGTGCTAGCGGGGAGGGCCCAGGGGGCGACGAGCAGTACTTC. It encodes CSASGEGPGGDEQYF.

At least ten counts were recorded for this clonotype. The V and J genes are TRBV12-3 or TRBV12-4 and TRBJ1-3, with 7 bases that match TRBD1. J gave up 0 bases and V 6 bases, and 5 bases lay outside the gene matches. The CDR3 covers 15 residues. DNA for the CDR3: TGTGCCAGCAGATACAGGGGTAGCTCTGGAAACACCATATATTTT. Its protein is CASRYRGSSGNTIYF.

This CDR3 is CASSSLGDTQYF. The CDR3 region has the DNA TGTGCCAGCAGCTCCCTCGGGGATACGCAGTATTTT. The chain is built from TRBV3-1 and TRBJ2-3; unclear D gene. The CDR3 extends over 12 amino acids. The V gene's germline CDR1 is LGHDT and CDR2 YNNKEL (reference sequence). Trimming stripped 5 bases from V and 6 bases from J, with 9 bases between.

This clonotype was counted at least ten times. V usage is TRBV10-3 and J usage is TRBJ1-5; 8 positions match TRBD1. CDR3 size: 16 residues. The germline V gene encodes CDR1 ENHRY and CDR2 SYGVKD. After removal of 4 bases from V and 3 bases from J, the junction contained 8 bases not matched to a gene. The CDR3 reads CAISGSYRGSNQPQHF. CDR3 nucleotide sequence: TGTGCCATCAGTGGGTCGTACAGGGGGTCCAATCAGCCCCAGCATTTT.

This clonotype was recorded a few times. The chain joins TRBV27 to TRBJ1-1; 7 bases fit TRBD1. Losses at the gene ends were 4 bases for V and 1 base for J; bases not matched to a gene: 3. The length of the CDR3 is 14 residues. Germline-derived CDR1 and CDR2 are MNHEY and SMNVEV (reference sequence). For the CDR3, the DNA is TGTGCCAGCAGTTCGACAGGGACGAACACTGAAGCTTTCTTT. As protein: CASSSTGTNTEAFF.

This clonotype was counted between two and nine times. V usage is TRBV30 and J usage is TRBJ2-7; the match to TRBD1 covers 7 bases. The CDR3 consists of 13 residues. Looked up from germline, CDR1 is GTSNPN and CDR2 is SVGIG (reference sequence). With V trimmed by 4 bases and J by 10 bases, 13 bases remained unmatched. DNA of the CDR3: TGTGCCTGGACTCCTACGAGACAGGGAACCCAGTACTTC. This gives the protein CAWTPTRQGTQYF.

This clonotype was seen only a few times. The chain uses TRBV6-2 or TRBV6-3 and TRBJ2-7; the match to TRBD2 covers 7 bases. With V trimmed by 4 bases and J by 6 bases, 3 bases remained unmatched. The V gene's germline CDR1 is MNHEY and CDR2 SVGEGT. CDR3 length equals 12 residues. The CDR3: CASSSTSLEQYF. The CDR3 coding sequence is TGTGCCAGCAGTTCGACTAGCCTCGAGCAGTACTTC.

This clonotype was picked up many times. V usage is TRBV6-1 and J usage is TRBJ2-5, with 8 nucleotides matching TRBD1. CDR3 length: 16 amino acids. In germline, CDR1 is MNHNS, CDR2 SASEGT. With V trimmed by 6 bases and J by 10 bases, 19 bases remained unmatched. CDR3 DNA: TGTGCCAGCAGCCCTGGACAGGGACCACCAAGAGACTTCCAGTACTTC. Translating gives CASSPGQGPPRDFQYF.

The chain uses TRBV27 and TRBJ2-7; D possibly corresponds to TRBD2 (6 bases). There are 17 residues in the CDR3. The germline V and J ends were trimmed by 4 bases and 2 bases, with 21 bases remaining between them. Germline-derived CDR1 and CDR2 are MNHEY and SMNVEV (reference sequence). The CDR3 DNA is TGTGCCAGCAGTTCCCCCAAATTGCGGGACTTCCCCTACGAGCAGTACTTC. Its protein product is CASSSPKLRDFPYEQYF.

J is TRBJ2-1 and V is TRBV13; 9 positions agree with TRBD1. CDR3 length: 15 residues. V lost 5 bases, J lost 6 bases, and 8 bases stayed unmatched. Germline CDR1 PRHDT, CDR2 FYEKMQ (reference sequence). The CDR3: CASSIRDRARNEQFF. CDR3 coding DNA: TGTGCCAGCAGCATCCGGGACAGGGCGCGCAATGAGCAGTTCTTC.